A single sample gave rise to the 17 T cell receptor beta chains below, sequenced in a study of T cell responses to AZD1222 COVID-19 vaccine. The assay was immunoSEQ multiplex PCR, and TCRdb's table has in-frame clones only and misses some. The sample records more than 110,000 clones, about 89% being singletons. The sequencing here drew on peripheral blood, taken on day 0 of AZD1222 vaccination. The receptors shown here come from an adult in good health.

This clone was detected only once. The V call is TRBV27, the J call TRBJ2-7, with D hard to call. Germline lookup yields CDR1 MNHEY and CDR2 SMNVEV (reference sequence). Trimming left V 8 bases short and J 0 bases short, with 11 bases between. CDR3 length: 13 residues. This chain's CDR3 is CASRPINSYEQYF. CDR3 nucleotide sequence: TGTGCCAGCCGACCGATAAACTCCTACGAGCAGTACTTC.

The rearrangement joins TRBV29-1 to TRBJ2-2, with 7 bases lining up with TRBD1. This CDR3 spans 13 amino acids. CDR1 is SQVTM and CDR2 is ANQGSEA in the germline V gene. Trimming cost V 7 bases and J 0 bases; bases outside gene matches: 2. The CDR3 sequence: CSGQGANTGELFF. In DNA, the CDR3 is TGCAGCGGACAGGGCGCGAACACCGGGGAGCTGTTTTTT.

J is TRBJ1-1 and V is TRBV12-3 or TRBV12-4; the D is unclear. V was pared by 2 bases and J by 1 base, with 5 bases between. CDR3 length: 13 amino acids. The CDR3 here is CASSLNKNTEAFF. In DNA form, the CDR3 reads TGTGCCAGCAGTTTAAACAAGAACACTGAAGCTTTCTTT.

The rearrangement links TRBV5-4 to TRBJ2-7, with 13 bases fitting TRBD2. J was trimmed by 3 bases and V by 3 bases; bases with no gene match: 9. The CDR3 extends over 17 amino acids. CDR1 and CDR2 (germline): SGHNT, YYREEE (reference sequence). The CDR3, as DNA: TGTGCCAGCAGCTCCCGAGAACTAGCGGGAGGGATCTACGAGCAGTACTTC. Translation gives CASSSRELAGGIYEQYF.

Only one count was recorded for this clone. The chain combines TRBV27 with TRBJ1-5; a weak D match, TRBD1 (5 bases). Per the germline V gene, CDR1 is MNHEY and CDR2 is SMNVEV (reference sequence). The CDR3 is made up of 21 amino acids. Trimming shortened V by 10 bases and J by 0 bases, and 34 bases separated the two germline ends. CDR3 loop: CATEGAGSSRSGGYSNQPQHF. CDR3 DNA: TGTGCCACCGAGGGTGCAGGGTCGTCCAGAAGCGGCGGCTATAGCAATCAGCCCCAGCATTTT.

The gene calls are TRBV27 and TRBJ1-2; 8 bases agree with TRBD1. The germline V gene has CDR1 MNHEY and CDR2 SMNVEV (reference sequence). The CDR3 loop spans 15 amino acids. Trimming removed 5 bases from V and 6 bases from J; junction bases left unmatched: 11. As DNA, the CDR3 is TGTGCCAGCAGTCTCCGGACAGGGAAGGCGAATGGCTACACCTTC. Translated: CASSLRTGKANGYTF.

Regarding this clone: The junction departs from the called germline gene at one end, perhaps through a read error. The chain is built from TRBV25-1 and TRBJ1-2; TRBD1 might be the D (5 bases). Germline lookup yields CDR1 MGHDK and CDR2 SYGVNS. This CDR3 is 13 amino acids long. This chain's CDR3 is CASSEWDARHLNF. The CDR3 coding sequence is TGTGCCAGCAGTGAATGGGACGCACGGCACTTAAACTTC.

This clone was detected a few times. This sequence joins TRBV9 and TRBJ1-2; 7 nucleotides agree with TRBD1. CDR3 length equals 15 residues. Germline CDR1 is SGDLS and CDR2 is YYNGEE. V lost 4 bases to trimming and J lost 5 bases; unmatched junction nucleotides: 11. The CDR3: CASSRTGTDLYGYTF. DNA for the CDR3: TGTGCCAGCAGCCGCACGGGGACAGATTTATATGGCTACACCTTC.

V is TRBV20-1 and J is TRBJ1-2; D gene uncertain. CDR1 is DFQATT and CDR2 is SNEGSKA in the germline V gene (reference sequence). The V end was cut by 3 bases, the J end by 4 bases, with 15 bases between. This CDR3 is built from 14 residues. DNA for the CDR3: TGCAGTGCTAGTCTCCTGGATATCGGCTATGGCTACACCTTC. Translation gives CSASLLDIGYGYTF.

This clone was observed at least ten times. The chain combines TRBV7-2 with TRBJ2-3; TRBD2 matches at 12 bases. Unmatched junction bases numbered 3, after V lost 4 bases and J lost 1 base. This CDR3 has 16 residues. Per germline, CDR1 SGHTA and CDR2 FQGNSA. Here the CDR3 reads CASSSLAGGGTDTQYF. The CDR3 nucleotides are TGTGCCAGCAGCTCCCTAGCGGGAGGGGGCACAGATACGCAGTATTTT.

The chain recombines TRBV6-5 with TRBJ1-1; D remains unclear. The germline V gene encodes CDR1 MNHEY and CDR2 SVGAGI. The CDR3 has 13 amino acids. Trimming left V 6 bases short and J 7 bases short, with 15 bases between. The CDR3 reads CASRDFARGEAFF. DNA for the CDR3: TGTGCCAGCAGGGACTTCGCCCGGGGTGAAGCTTTCTTT.

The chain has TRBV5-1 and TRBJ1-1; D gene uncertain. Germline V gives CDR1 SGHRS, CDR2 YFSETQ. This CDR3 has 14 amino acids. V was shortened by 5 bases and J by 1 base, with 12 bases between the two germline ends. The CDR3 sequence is CASRETLTNTEAFF. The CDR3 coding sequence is TGCGCCAGCAGGGAGACCTTAACGAACACTGAAGCTTTCTTT.

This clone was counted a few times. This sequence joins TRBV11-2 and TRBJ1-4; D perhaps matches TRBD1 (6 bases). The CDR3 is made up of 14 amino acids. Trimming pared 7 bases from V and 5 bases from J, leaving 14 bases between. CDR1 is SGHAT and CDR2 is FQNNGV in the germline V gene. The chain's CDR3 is CASTRGTRNEKLFF. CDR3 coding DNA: TGTGCCAGCACCCGAGGGACAAGGAATGAAAAACTGTTTTTT.

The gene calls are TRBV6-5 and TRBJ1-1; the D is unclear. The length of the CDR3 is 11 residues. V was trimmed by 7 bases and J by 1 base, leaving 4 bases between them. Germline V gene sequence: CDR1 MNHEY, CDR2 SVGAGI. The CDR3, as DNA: TGTGCCAGCAAGCGGAACACTGAAGCTTTCTTT. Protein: CASKRNTEAFF.

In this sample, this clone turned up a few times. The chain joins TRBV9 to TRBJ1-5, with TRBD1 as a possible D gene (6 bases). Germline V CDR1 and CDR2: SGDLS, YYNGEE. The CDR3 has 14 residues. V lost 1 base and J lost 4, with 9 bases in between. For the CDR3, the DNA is TGTGCCAGCAGCGTATCGGGACAAAATCAGCCCCAGCATTTT. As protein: CASSVSGQNQPQHF.

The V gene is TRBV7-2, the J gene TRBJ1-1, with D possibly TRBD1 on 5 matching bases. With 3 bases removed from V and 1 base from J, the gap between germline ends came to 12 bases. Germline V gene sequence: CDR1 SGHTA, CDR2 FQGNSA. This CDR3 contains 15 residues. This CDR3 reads CASSFLGGKNTEAFF. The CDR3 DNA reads TGTGCCAGCAGCTTTCTCGGGGGGAAGAACACTGAAGCTTTCTTT.

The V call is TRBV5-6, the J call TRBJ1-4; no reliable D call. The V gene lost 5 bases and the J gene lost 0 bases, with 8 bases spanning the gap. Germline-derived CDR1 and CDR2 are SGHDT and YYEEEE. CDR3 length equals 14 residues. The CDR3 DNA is TGTGCCAGCAGATTAGGGTCAACTAATGAAAAACTGTTTTTT. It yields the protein CASRLGSTNEKLFF.